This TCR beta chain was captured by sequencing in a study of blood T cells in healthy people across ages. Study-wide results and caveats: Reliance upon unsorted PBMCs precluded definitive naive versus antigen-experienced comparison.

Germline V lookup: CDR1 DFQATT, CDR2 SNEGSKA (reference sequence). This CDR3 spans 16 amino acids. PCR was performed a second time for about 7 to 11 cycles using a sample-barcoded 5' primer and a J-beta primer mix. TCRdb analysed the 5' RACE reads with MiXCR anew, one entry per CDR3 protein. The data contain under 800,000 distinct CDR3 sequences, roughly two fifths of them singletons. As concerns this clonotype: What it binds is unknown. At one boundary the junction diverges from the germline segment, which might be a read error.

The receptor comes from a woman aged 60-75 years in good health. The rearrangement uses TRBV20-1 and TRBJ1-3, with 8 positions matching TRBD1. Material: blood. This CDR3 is CSAETGGESSGNTIYF. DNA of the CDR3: TGCAGTGCGGAAACAGGGGGAGAGAGCTCTGGAAACACCATTTATTTT.